Below, 6 T cell receptor beta chains from the same sample are listed, as sequenced in a study of early T cells in non-severe SARS-CoV-2 infection. One entry per CDR3 protein, called by TCRdb with MiXCR from the 5' RACE reads. The table has approximately 71,000 distinct CDR3 sequences, under 15% seen once. This sample comprised whole blood, obtained at baseline. These receptors were obtained from an adult who was a healthcare worker with PCR-confirmed SARS-CoV-2 infection or an uninfected control (not recorded which).

The chain links TRBV19 to TRBJ1-1; unclear D gene. Germline V gives CDR1 LNHDA, CDR2 SQIVND (reference sequence). Trimming removed 7 bases at V and 1 base at J, with 4 bases between. This CDR3 region has 11 residues. CDR3 residues: CASTRNTEAFF. The CDR3 DNA sequence: TGTGCCAGTACGAGGAACACTGAAGCTTTCTTT. Drawing the rest from reference TRBV19 and TRBJ1-1, the complete variable domain is DGGITQSPKYLFRKEGQNVTLSCEQNLNHDAMYWYRQDPGQGLRLIYYSQIVNDFQKGDIAEGYSVSREKKESFPLTVTSAQKNPTAFYLCASTRNTEAFFGQGTRLTVV.

This clonotype came up a few times. The J gene is TRBJ1-1, the V gene TRBV20-1, with TRBD1 identical over 7 bases. The V segment lost 5 bases and the J segment 1 base; nucleotides outside the gene matches: 4. The CDR3 runs 13 residues. Germline V gene sequence: CDR1 DFQATT, CDR2 SNEGSKA (reference sequence). The CDR3 loop reads CSARRGRNTEAFF. The CDR3 DNA is TGCAGTGCTCGCAGGGGGAGGAACACTGAAGCTTTCTTT.

This clonotype was counted between two and nine times. The V gene is TRBV19, the J gene TRBJ2-6; weak D call: TRBD1 (5 bases). Germline V lookup: CDR1 LNHDA, CDR2 SQIVND (reference sequence). With 7 bases removed from V and 0 bases from J, the gap between germline ends came to 10 bases. The CDR3 spans 15 residues. The CDR3 reads CASTTTVSGANVLTF. CDR3 nucleotides: TGTGCCAGTACCACGACAGTCTCTGGGGCCAACGTCCTGACTTTC.

This chain's CDR3 is CSAPLIRQGRNSPLHF. The CDR3 DNA follows: TGCAGTGCCCCGCTAATTAGACAGGGGCGTAATTCACCCCTCCACTTT. This chain uses TRBV20-1 with TRBJ1-6; 8 nucleotides line up with TRBD1. The CDR3 has 16 amino acids. With 6 bases clipped from V and 6 bases from J, the junction kept 13 bases outside the gene matches. Germline V lookup: CDR1 DFQATT, CDR2 SNEGSKA (reference sequence).

This clonotype has just one count. A much larger clone sits a single nucleotide away, making a read error possible. DNA of the CDR3: TGTGTCAGCTCACCTCAACAGGGCGGCACTGAAGCTTTCTTT. Translating gives CVSSPQQGGTEAFF. V usage is TRBV18 and J usage is TRBJ1-1, with D perhaps TRBD1 (6 bases). The CDR3 contains 14 residues. Germline assignment: CDR1 KGHSH and CDR2 LQKENI.

This clonotype was detected only a few times. The chain combines TRBV7-2 with TRBJ2-7, with TRBD2 matching 9 bases. V dropped 1 base and J dropped 4; count of bases not matched to a gene: 5. This CDR3 is 15 amino acids long. CDR1 is SGHTA and CDR2 is FQGNSA in the germline V gene. The CDR3 here is CASSLELSGGYEQYF. Here the CDR3 DNA reads TGTGCCAGCAGCTTAGAACTTAGCGGGGGATACGAGCAGTACTTC. The full variable domain, in which reference TRBV7-2 and TRBJ2-7 provide the parts outside the CDR3, is GAGVSQSPSNKVTEKGKDVELRCDPISGHTALYWYRQSLGQGLEFLIYFQGNSAPDKSGLPSDRFSAERTGGSVSTLTIQRTQQEDSAVYLCASSLELSGGYEQYFGPGTRLTVT.